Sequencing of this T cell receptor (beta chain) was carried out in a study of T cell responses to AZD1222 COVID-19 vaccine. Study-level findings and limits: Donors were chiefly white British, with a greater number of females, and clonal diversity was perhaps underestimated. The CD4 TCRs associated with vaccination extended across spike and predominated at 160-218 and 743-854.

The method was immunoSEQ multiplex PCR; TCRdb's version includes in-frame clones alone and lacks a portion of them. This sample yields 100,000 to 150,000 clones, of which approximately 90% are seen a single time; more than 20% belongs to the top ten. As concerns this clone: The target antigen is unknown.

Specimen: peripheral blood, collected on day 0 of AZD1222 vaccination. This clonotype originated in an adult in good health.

In nucleotides, the CDR3 is TGTGCCAGCAGTCTTAGCGGGGGGCCTGACTATACGCAGTATTTT. It yields the protein CASSLSGGPDYTQYF. J is TRBJ2-3 and V is TRBV7-9, with 10 bases lining up with TRBD2. This CDR3 region has 15 residues. V shed 6 bases, J shed 7 bases, and the junction held 10 bases outside the gene matches. Germline lookup yields CDR1 SEHNR and CDR2 FQNEAQ (reference sequence). Using reference TRBV7-9 and TRBJ2-3 for the parts outside the CDR3, the full variable domain is DTGVSQNPRHKITKRGQNVTFRCDPISEHNRLYWYRQTLGQGPEFLTYFQNEAQLEKSRLLSDRFSAERPKGSFSTLEIQRTEQGDSAMYLCASSLSGGPDYTQYFGPGTRLTVL.